The 12 T cell receptor beta chains below come from one sample, sequenced in a study of cytomegalovirus exposure and HLA in healthy donors (dated by TCRdb to the late 2010s). Library generation was performed with the immunoSEQ multiplex PCR assay. A mixture of 60 forward primers for TCR Vbeta segments and 13 reverse primers for TCR Jbeta segments was used in the multiplex PCR. TCRdb obtained this table from immuneACCESS and retained in-frame rearrangements with V and J assigned. These tables miss some clones; where compared with another copy, unresolved V genes account for less than half of the shortfall, and the remainder is unexplained. Here the sample has some 190,000 clones; 75% to 85% occur a single time. 1.5% to 2% of the sample comes from the top ten. The specimen was PBMCs. The source is a man between 18 and 35 years old in good health and CMV-seronegative.

This clone was observed a few times. The chain uses TRBV27 and TRBJ1-1; 10 bases align to TRBD1. The CDR3 has 15 residues. Trimming at V came to 2 bases and at J to 2 bases, leaving 2 bases not matched to a gene. Germline CDR1 is MNHEY and CDR2 is SMNVEV (reference sequence). The CDR3: CASSLGTGENTEAFF. CDR3 in DNA: TGTGCCAGCAGTTTAGGGACAGGGGAAAACACTGAAGCTTTCTTT.

The chain is built from TRBV19 and TRBJ1-4, with TRBD1 identical over 10 bases. Germline CDR1 and CDR2: LNHDA and SQIVND (reference sequence). The CDR3 consists of 15 residues. The junction had 6 bases not matched to a gene; V was cut back by 3 bases and J by 8 bases. The CDR3 spells CASSMFGTGEEKLFF. The CDR3 DNA is TGTGCCAGTAGTATGTTCGGGACAGGGGAAGAAAAACTGTTTTTT. Full variable domain (remainder filled in from reference TRBV19 and TRBJ1-4): DGGITQSPKYLFRKEGQNVTLSCEQNLNHDAMYWYRQDPGQGLRLIYYSQIVNDFQKGDIAEGYSVSREKKESFPLTVTSAQKNPTAFYLCASSMFGTGEEKLFFGSGTQLSVL.

V usage is TRBV30 and J usage is TRBJ1-2; D is undetermined. CDR1 and CDR2 from the germline V gene are GTSNPN and SVGIG (reference sequence). With 1 base removed from V and 4 bases from J, the gap between germline ends came to 10 bases. The CDR3 has 13 amino acids. CDR3 DNA: TGTGCCTGGAGTGAGTCGGGTTCCTATGGCTACACCTTC. Translated: CAWSESGSYGYTF.

With respect to this clone: Other nucleotide sequences in the sample specify the same CDR3. The chain combines TRBV6-6 with TRBJ1-2; D is unclear. This CDR3 contains 12 residues. CDR1 and CDR2 from the germline V gene are MNHNY and SVGAGI (reference sequence). V was cut by 2 bases and J by 8 bases, with 9 bases left in between. The CDR3 region has the DNA TGTGCCAGCAGTTACGAGGGTAGCGGCTACACCTTC. Translated, it gives CASSYEGSGYTF.

This chain joins TRBV10-3 and TRBJ2-5; D is perhaps TRBD2 (7 bases). V gave up 2 bases and J gave up 5 bases, with 12 bases separating them. The germline V gene has CDR1 ENHRY and CDR2 SYGVKD. The CDR3 is 14 amino acids. DNA of the CDR3: TGTGCCATCAGTGAGGGGGGGGCGCCGGAGACCCAGTACTTC. Residues: CAISEGGAPETQYF.

This clone has only a few counts. Here the CDR3 reads CASSSREGFSGELFF. The CDR3 DNA reads as TGTGCCAGCAGCAGCAGGGAAGGGTTTTCCGGGGAGCTGTTTTTT. V gene TRBV5-4 combines with J gene TRBJ2-2; D is possibly TRBD1 (5 bases). The CDR3 totals 15 residues. The germline gives CDR1 SGHNT, CDR2 YYREEE (reference sequence). Trimming removed 4 bases at V and 6 bases at J, with 16 bases between.

The chain carries TRBV30 and TRBJ1-5, with a weak D call TRBD1 (5 bases). Germline V CDR1 and CDR2: GTSNPN, SVGIG (reference sequence). V shed 3 bases and J shed 5 bases, with 8 bases lying between them. The CDR3 is 12 amino acids. This CDR3 reads CAWRARDQPQHF. The CDR3 nucleotides are TGTGCCTGGAGGGCCAGGGATCAGCCCCAGCATTTT.

V is TRBV25-1 and J is TRBJ2-3; D possibly corresponds to TRBD1 (5 bases). The CDR3 spans 14 residues. Trimming pared 5 bases from V and 2 bases from J, leaving 11 bases between. From germline, CDR1 is MGHDK and CDR2 SYGVNS. Here the CDR3 DNA reads TGTGCCAGCAGTAACAGGCTTCCCACAGATACGCAGTATTTT. Protein: CASSNRLPTDTQYF.

This clone has a single count. The chain has TRBV2 and TRBJ1-6; D gene ambiguous. Deletions cut 6 bases from V and 6 bases from J, with 9 bases between. The CDR3 totals 13 residues. Germline values: CDR1 SNHLY, CDR2 FYNNEI. In nucleotides, the CDR3 is TGTGCCAGCAGCCCCGGTTCTAATTCACCCCTCCACTTT. Translating gives CASSPGSNSPLHF.

CDR3 protein: CASTPLRGEETEAFF. In nucleotides, the CDR3 is TGTGCCAGCACCCCTCTTCGAGGCGAGGAGACTGAAGCTTTCTTT. The genes are TRBV7-9 and TRBJ1-1; no clear D. CDR1 and CDR2 from the germline V gene are SEHNR and FQNEAQ (reference sequence). Trimming took off 7 bases at V and 5 bases at J, with 20 bases between the two ends. This CDR3 comprises 15 residues. Drawing the rest from reference TRBV7-9 and TRBJ1-1, the complete variable domain is DTGVSQNPRHKITKRGQNVTFRCDPISEHNRLYWYRQTLGQGPEFLTYFQNEAQLEKSRLLSDRFSAERPKGSFSTLEIQRTEQGDSAMYLCASTPLRGEETEAFFGQGTRLTVV.

The chain carries TRBV5-1 and TRBJ2-7; the match to TRBD2 covers 10 bases. The CDR3 is 15 amino acids. The ends lost 2 bases at V and 3 bases at J; junction bases unmatched: 5. CDR1 is SGHRS and CDR2 is YFSETQ in the germline V gene. The CDR3 DNA reads TGCGCCAGCAGCTTCGGGCTAGCGGGAGTCTACGAGCAGTACTTC. It is translated as CASSFGLAGVYEQYF. The variable domain in full, with the rest retrieved from reference TRBV5-1 and TRBJ2-7, is KAGVTQTPRYLIKTRGQQVTLSCSPISGHRSVSWYQQTPGQGLQFLFEYFSETQRNKGNFPGRFSGRQFSNSRSEMNVSTLELGDSALYLCASSFGLAGVYEQYFGPGTRLTVT.

Remarks on this clone: The junction departs from germline at one end; a sequencing error may be responsible. The chain recombines TRBV27 with TRBJ2-3, with 12 bases aligning to TRBD2. The CDR3 spans 13 residues. Germline V gene data show CDR1 as MNHEY and CDR2 as SMNVEV (reference sequence). CDR3 sequence (DNA): TGTGCCAGCAGTATTTCTAGCGGGAGGGCCTTTTTCTTT. It yields the protein CASSISSGRAFFF.